Below are 32 T cell receptor beta chains sequenced from a single sample in a study of T cells in Graves' hyperthyroidism and ophthalmopathy. Researchers took RNA transcripts and amplified the TCR beta CDR3 regions from them. TCR CDR3 regions were first amplified by RT-PCR with HTBI primers. TCRdb independently ran MiXCR on the multiplex PCR reads; one entry per CDR3 protein. The table shows around 620,000 distinct CDR3 sequences, with around 15% occurring only once. Sequenced input: blood. These receptors were taken from a woman between 25 and 40 years old with Graves' hyperthyroidism.

This clonotype has at least ten counts. CDR3 loop: CASSQVGGSTDTQYF. As DNA, the CDR3 is TGTGCCAGCAGCCAAGTCGGGGGAAGCACAGATACGCAGTATTTT. The V gene is TRBV3-1, the J gene TRBJ2-3; a possible D gene is TRBD2 (6 bases). V was cut by 1 base and J by 0 bases, with 8 bases left in between. The CDR3 length is 15 residues. Germline assignment: CDR1 LGHDT and CDR2 YNNKEL (reference sequence).

This clonotype was counted many times. V is TRBV12-3 or TRBV12-4 and J is TRBJ2-5, with D possibly matching TRBD1 (5 bases). The CDR3 sequence is 14 residues long. Trimming pared 8 bases from V and 1 base from J, leaving 14 bases between. The CDR3 bases are TGTGCCAGCCGTGGAACAGGCACCCAAGAGACCCAGTACTTC. Translated: CASRGTGTQETQYF.

The chain employs TRBV30 and TRBJ1-2, with D perhaps TRBD1 (5 bases). The CDR3 spans 14 residues. Germline V gives CDR1 GTSNPN, CDR2 SVGIG (reference sequence). V lost 5 bases, J lost 2 bases, and 15 bases lay in between. Here the CDR3 DNA reads TGTGCCTGGGGGGGAACAGGTAGAAACTATGGCTACACCTTC. Translated: CAWGGTGRNYGYTF.

In the case of this clonotype: The junction departs from the called germline gene at one end, perhaps through a read error. The chain uses TRBV6-2 or TRBV6-3 and TRBJ1-4; 8 positions agree with TRBD1. The V gene's germline CDR1 is MNHEY and CDR2 SVGEGT. The CDR3 consists of 14 residues. CDR3 sequence reads: CASSWDRSNENLFF. The CDR3 DNA follows: TGTGCCAGCAGTTGGGACAGGTCTAATGAAAACCTGTTTTTT.

This clonotype was counted ten times or more. The V and J genes are TRBV28 and TRBJ2-7, with D tentatively TRBD1 (5 bases). Germline-derived CDR1 and CDR2 are MDHEN and SYDVKM. This CDR3 is built from 14 residues. Trimming removed 1 base at V and 3 bases at J, with 10 bases between. CDR3 region: CASSLFDRVYEQYF. The CDR3 DNA is TGTGCCAGCAGTTTATTTGACAGAGTCTACGAGCAGTACTTC. The variable domain in full, completed from reference TRBV28 and TRBJ2-7, reads DVKVTQSSRYLVKRTGEKVFLECVQDMDHENMFWYRQDPGLGLRLIYFSYDVKMKEKGDIPEGYSVSREKKERFSLILESASTNQTSMYLCASSLFDRVYEQYFGPGTRLTVT.

In this sample, this clonotype turned up many times. The chain employs TRBV12-3 or TRBV12-4 and TRBJ2-2; TRBD2 is a possible D gene (5 bases). Deletions cut 6 bases from V and 5 bases from J, with 13 bases between. The CDR3 is 14 amino acids. CDR3 coding DNA: TGTGCCAGCAGCCGGCTGTCGGGAACCGGGGAGCTGTTTTTT. Translating gives CASSRLSGTGELFF.

This clonotype was detected only a few times. The J gene is TRBJ2-3, the V gene TRBV5-1, with 10 nucleotides matching TRBD2. Germline V gives CDR1 SGHRS, CDR2 YFSETQ. The CDR3 runs 15 residues. The J segment lost 3 bases and the V segment lost 2 bases, leaving 3 bases of the junction unmatched. CDR3: CASSFSGRMTDTQYF. CDR3 in DNA: TGCGCCAGCAGCTTTAGCGGGAGGATGACAGATACGCAGTATTTT.

The chain recombines TRBV7-2 with TRBJ2-5; TRBD2 aligns across 13 bases. The CDR3 loop spans 18 amino acids. Trimming at V came to 2 bases and at J to 3 bases, leaving 9 bases not matched to a gene. Germline V gene sequence: CDR1 SGHTA, CDR2 FQGNSA. For the CDR3, the DNA is TGTGCCAGCAGCTTAAGAACTAGCGGGAGGGCCGACAAAGAGACCCAGTACTTC. Its translation is CASSLRTSGRADKETQYF. Variable domain in full (rest from reference TRBV7-2 and TRBJ2-5): GAGVSQSPSNKVTEKGKDVELRCDPISGHTALYWYRQSLGQGLEFLIYFQGNSAPDKSGLPSDRFSAERTGGSVSTLTIQRTQQEDSAVYLCASSLRTSGRADKETQYFGPGTRLLVL.

The DNA of the CDR3 is TGTGCCAGCAGCTTGTACCCTCCAGACACTCCCCAAGAGACCCAGTACTTC. It codes for CASSLYPPDTPQETQYF. The chain combines TRBV7-2 with TRBJ2-5, with D unclear. The CDR3 is made up of 17 amino acids. Looked up from germline, CDR1 is SGHTA and CDR2 is FQGNSA. V dropped 3 bases and J dropped 1 base, with 18 bases sitting between them.

This clonotype was recorded at least ten times. This chain uses TRBV28 with TRBJ2-7, with D tentatively TRBD1 (5 bases). V lost 5 bases, J lost 2 bases, and 22 bases lay in between. The germline V gene has CDR1 MDHEN and CDR2 SYDVKM. The length of the CDR3 is 17 residues. CDR3 sequence reads: CASSPPAESGNTYEQYF. The CDR3 DNA reads TGTGCCAGCAGTCCGCCGGCGGAATCAGGGAATACCTACGAGCAGTACTTC.

This clonotype has ten or more counts. The CDR3 DNA follows: TGTGCCAGCAGTTACTCGGCAGGCGGCTTTGACGAGCAGTACTTC. Translated: CASSYSAGGFDEQYF. V is TRBV6-5 and J is TRBJ2-7; no reliable D call. V lost 0 bases to trimming and J lost 5 bases, with 14 bases between them. CDR1 is MNHEY and CDR2 is SVGAGI in the germline V gene. CDR3 length: 15 amino acids.

Here the CDR3 DNA reads TGTGCCAGCAGTCCCCGGGACAGGGCTGAAGCTTTCTTT. Its translation: CASSPRDRAEAFF. V usage is TRBV3-1 and J usage is TRBJ1-1; 9 positions agree with TRBD1. V lost 6 bases and J lost 6; bases outside the gene matches: 5. Germline V gene lookup returns CDR1 LGHDT and CDR2 YNNKEL (reference sequence). This CDR3 is 13 amino acids long.

In the case of this clonotype: No conserved phenylalanine or tryptophan is present at the end of the CDR3, so a read error is the likely explanation. V usage is TRBV4-1 and J usage is TRBJ2-7; 10 bases are shared with TRBD1. This CDR3 is 15 amino acids long. Germline V gene data show CDR1 as MGHRA and CDR2 as YSYEKL. The V gene end was trimmed by 3 bases and the J gene end by 3 bases; junction bases not matched to a gene: 5. CDR3 residues: CASSHPGTGVYEQYL. Written as DNA, the CDR3 is TGCGCCAGCAGCCATCCCGGGACAGGGGTCTACGAGCAGTACCTC.

This clonotype has ten or more counts. V gene TRBV12-3 or TRBV12-4 combines with J gene TRBJ2-3; 7 bases map to TRBD1. Unmatched junction bases numbered 8, after V lost 8 bases and J lost 9 bases. The CDR3 extends over 12 amino acids. This CDR3 is CASERQGLTQYF. The CDR3 DNA reads as TGTGCCAGCGAGAGACAGGGTCTGACGCAGTATTTT.

This clonotype was seen more than once but under ten times. This sequence joins TRBV20-1 and TRBJ2-7; 7 bases line up with TRBD1. The CDR3 sequence is 14 residues long. The ends lost 5 bases at V and 0 bases at J; junction bases unmatched: 7. Germline V gene lookup returns CDR1 DFQATT and CDR2 SNEGSKA (reference sequence). The CDR3 region is CSAPGQVYSYEQYF. The DNA for the CDR3 is TGCAGTGCTCCCGGACAGGTTTACTCCTACGAGCAGTACTTC.

A few counts support this clonotype. CDR3 sequence (DNA): TGTGCCAGCAGTTACTCGACAGGGGGCATTACTCAGCCCCAGCATTTT. Translation: CASSYSTGGITQPQHF. The rearrangement links TRBV6-2 or TRBV6-3 to TRBJ1-5, with 10 bases lining up with TRBD1. The CDR3 spans 16 residues. The germline gives CDR1 MNHEY, CDR2 SVGEGT. V gave up 0 bases and J gave up 6 bases; unmatched junction bases: 5.

This clonotype was seen a few times. V is TRBV10-1 and J is TRBJ2-5; 11 positions agree with TRBD1. Germline CDR1 is WNHNN and CDR2 is SYGVQD (reference sequence). This CDR3 has 15 amino acids. Unmatched junction bases numbered 3, after V lost 2 bases and J lost 4 bases. CDR3 in DNA: TGCGCCAGCAGTGAGAGGACAGGGGGCATAGAGACCCAGTACTTC. This encodes CASSERTGGIETQYF.

This clonotype was counted ten times or more. The chain combines TRBV18 with TRBJ1-2; D might be TRBD1 (6 bases). With 3 bases removed from V and 5 bases from J, the gap between germline ends came to 10 bases. The length of the CDR3 is 13 residues. CDR1 is KGHSH, CDR2 LQKENI, per germline. The CDR3 nucleotides are TGTGCCAGCTCACCGTCGGGACAATATGGCTACACCTTC. Its protein product is CASSPSGQYGYTF.

This clonotype has just a few counts. This chain links TRBV28 with TRBJ1-1; TRBD1 matches at 7 bases. The CDR3 runs to 13 residues. J gave up 8 bases and V 10 bases, and 13 bases lay outside the gene matches. Germline values: CDR1 MDHEN, CDR2 SYDVKM. The DNA for the CDR3 is TGTGCCACCCGTCGACAGGGTAAATACGAAGCTTTCTTT. Protein: CATRRQGKYEAFF.

Ten or more counts support this clonotype. The V and J genes are TRBV27 and TRBJ2-7; TRBD2 agrees at 15 bases. This CDR3 is 17 amino acids long. The germline gives CDR1 MNHEY, CDR2 SMNVEV (reference sequence). V lost 5 bases and J lost 3; bases outside the gene matches: 8. The CDR3 sequence is CASSPSGLAGGFYEQYF. The CDR3 DNA reads as TGTGCCAGCAGTCCGTCGGGACTAGCGGGGGGCTTCTACGAGCAGTACTTC.

The chain uses TRBV19 and TRBJ1-5; D not resolved. The CDR3 spans 15 residues. Germline V gene lookup returns CDR1 LNHDA and CDR2 SQIVND (reference sequence). V lost 7 bases to trimming and J lost 1 base, with 14 bases between them. CDR3: CASMGSTRSNQPQHF. As DNA, the CDR3 is TGTGCCAGTATGGGGTCCACCAGAAGCAATCAGCCCCAGCATTTT.

At least ten counts were recorded for this clonotype. V is TRBV28 and J is TRBJ2-1, with 7 positions matching TRBD1. The germline V gene encodes CDR1 MDHEN and CDR2 SYDVKM. The CDR3 consists of 17 residues. J lost 6 bases, V lost 3 bases, and 14 bases had no gene match. The CDR3 loop reads CASSFSLIRDRRNEQFF. The CDR3 region has the DNA TGTGCCAGCAGTTTCTCCCTCATCCGGGACAGACGCAATGAGCAGTTCTTC.

This clonotype was picked up many times. The V and J genes are TRBV2 and TRBJ1-5; 8 nucleotides align to TRBD1. Germline V gives CDR1 SNHLY, CDR2 FYNNEI. The length of the CDR3 is 16 residues. With 3 bases clipped from V and 2 bases from J, the junction kept 6 bases outside the gene matches. This CDR3 reads CASSDTTGEGNQPQHF. The CDR3 DNA follows: TGTGCCAGCAGTGACACGACAGGGGAGGGCAATCAGCCCCAGCATTTT.

The chain combines TRBV14 with TRBJ2-2; D remains ambiguous. The CDR3 loop spans 13 amino acids. The germline V gene has CDR1 SGHDN and CDR2 FVKESK. Deletions cut 1 base from V and 9 bases from J, with 9 bases between. The CDR3 loop is CASSQVQQRELFF. The CDR3 DNA sequence: TGTGCCAGCAGCCAAGTCCAGCAGCGGGAGCTGTTTTTT.

There are a few counts of this clonotype. The CDR3 region has the DNA TGTGCCAGCAGCGTACGGGGCGATCTTTCGAACACCGGGGAGCTGTTTTTT. Residues: CASSVRGDLSNTGELFF. The genes are TRBV9 and TRBJ2-2; the D call may be TRBD1 or TRBD2 (5 bases each). The germline V gene has CDR1 SGDLS and CDR2 YYNGEE. The V end lost 1 base, the J end lost 0 bases, and 13 bases lay between the germline ends. This CDR3 is built from 17 residues. Drawing the rest from reference TRBV9 and TRBJ2-2, the complete variable domain is DSGVTQTPKHLITATGQRVTLRCSPRSGDLSVYWYQQSLDQGLQFLIQYYNGEERAKGNILERFSAQQFPDLHSELNLSSLELGDSALYFCASSVRGDLSNTGELFFGEGSRLTVL.

In regard to this clonotype: A read error may produce the germline difference seen at one junction end. The chain is built from TRBV6-1 and TRBJ2-3, with TRBD1 matching over 8 bases. Germline CDR1 MNHNS, CDR2 SASEGT. CDR3 length: 17 residues. In nucleotides, the CDR3 is TGTGCCAGCAGCTGGACAGGGTCCCCCTCACGCACAGATACGCAGTGTTTT. This sequence encodes CASSWTGSPSRTDTQCF.

This clonotype was seen ten or more times. CDR3 loop: CASSSPWGQYF. The CDR3 DNA reads TGTGCCAGCAGTTCTCCATGGGGGCAGTACTTC. This rearrangement joins TRBV28 to TRBJ2-7; no reliable D call. This CDR3 region has 11 residues. Looked up from germline, CDR1 is MDHEN and CDR2 is SYDVKM. Trimming removed 4 bases at V and 9 bases at J, with 10 bases between.

The V gene is TRBV12-3 or TRBV12-4, the J gene TRBJ2-3; 14 bases are shared with TRBD2. The ends lost 11 bases at V and 5 bases at J; junction bases unmatched: 15. This CDR3 is built from 17 residues. CDR3 in amino acids: CAGNPTGLAGVLDTQYF. The CDR3 DNA reads TGTGCCGGCAATCCTACGGGACTAGCGGGAGTTTTAGATACGCAGTATTTT.

This clonotype was counted at least ten times. The chain employs TRBV30 and TRBJ2-3; D gene uncertain. The CDR3 has 13 residues. V was clipped by 1 base and J by 2 bases, with 7 bases between them. CDR1 and CDR2 from the germline V gene are GTSNPN and SVGIG (reference sequence). The CDR3, as DNA: TGTGCCTGGAGTGGGCAGGCCACAGATACGCAGTATTTT. As protein: CAWSGQATDTQYF. The whole variable domain, filled in from reference TRBV30 and TRBJ2-3, reads SQTIHQWPATLVQPVGSPLSLECTVEGTSNPNLYWYRQAAGRGLQLLFYSVGIGQISSEVPQNLSASRPQDRQFILSSKKLLLSDSGFYLCAWSGQATDTQYFGPGTRLTVL.

This clonotype was detected ten times or more. This chain uses TRBV20-1 with TRBJ1-2; D is uncertain. Germline loops: CDR1 DFQATT, CDR2 SNEGSKA (reference sequence). V lost 2 bases, J lost 8 bases, and 6 bases lay in between. This CDR3 has 10 residues. The chain's CDR3 is CSARNGGYTF. As DNA, the CDR3 is TGCAGTGCTAGAAACGGGGGCTACACCTTC.

This clonotype was observed a handful of times. This rearrangement joins TRBV7-2 to TRBJ2-2, with 10 bases fitting TRBD2. The CDR3 consists of 14 residues. Per the germline V gene, CDR1 is SGHTA and CDR2 is FQGNSA. After removal of 9 bases from V and 5 bases from J, the junction contained 6 bases not matched to a gene. The CDR3 nucleotides are TGTGCCAGGGAAGCGGGAGGGCCTACCGGGGAGCTGTTTTTT. Residues: CAREAGGPTGELFF.

The rearrangement uses TRBV6-1 and TRBJ1-1; 7 positions agree with TRBD1. V gave up 7 bases and J gave up 2 bases; unmatched junction bases: 4. Germline CDR1 MNHNS, CDR2 SASEGT. The CDR3 is made up of 13 amino acids. The CDR3 loop is CASTRDSNTEAFF. DNA of the CDR3: TGTGCCAGCACCCGGGACAGTAACACTGAAGCTTTCTTT.